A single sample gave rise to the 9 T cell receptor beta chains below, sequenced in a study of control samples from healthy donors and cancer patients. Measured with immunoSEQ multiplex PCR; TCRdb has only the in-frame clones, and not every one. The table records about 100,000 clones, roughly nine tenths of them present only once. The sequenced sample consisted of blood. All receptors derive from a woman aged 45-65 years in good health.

CDR3 region: CASSFGPSINTGELFF. In DNA form, the CDR3 reads TGTGCCAGCAGCTTTGGGCCTTCGATAAACACCGGGGAGCTGTTTTTT. The rearrangement links TRBV11-2 to TRBJ2-2; D unclear. The CDR3 totals 16 residues. Trimming stripped 3 bases from V and 2 bases from J, with 13 bases between. The germline CDR1 and CDR2 sequences are SGHAT and FQNNGV. The complete variable domain, with remaining parts taken from reference TRBV11-2 and TRBJ2-2, reads EAGVAQSPRYKIIEKRQSVAFWCNPISGHATLYWYQQILGQGPKLLIQFQNNGVVDDSQLPKDRFSAERLKGVDSTLKIQPAKLEDSAVYLCASSFGPSINTGELFFGEGSRLTVL.

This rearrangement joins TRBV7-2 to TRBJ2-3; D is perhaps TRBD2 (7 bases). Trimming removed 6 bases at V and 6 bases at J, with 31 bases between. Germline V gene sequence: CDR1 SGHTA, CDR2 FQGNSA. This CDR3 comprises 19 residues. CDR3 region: CASSIYGGGPPGGADTQYF. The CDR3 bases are TGTGCCAGCAGTATTTATGGGGGAGGCCCCCCGGGGGGCGCGGATACGCAGTATTTT.

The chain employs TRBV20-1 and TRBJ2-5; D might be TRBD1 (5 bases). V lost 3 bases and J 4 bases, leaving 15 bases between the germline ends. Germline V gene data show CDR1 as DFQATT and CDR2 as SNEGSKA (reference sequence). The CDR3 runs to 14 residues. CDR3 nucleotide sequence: TGCAGTGCTAGTGTCCGGGCAGGGCTAGAGACCCAGTACTTC. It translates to CSASVRAGLETQYF.

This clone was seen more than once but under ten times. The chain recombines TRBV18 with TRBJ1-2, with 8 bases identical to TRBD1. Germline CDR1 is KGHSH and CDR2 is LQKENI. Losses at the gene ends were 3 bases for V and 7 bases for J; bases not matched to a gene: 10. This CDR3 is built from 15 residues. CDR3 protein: CASSPGQGFLSGYTF. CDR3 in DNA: TGTGCCAGCTCACCCGGACAGGGATTCCTAAGTGGCTACACCTTC.

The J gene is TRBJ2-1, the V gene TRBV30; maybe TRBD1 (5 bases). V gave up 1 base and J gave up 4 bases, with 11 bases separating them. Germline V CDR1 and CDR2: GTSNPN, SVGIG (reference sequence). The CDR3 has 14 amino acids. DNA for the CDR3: TGTGCCTGGAGTGGGGGCAAGGAGTACAATGAGCAGTTCTTC. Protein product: CAWSGGKEYNEQFF.

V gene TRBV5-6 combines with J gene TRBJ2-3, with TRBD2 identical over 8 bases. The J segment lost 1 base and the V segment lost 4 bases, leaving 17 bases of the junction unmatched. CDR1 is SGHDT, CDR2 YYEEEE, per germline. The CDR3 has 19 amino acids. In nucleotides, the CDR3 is TGTGCCAGCAGCCTTTACAGCCGAAGCGGGAGATCGGGCACAGATACGCAGTATTTT. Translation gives CASSLYSRSGRSGTDTQYF.

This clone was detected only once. CDR3 DNA sequence: TGCAGCGTTGAAGCGCCAGGGGGGCCAACACCTGCAGAGACCCAGTACTTC. Amino acid sequence: CSVEAPGGPTPAETQYF. The chain couples TRBV29-1 to TRBJ2-5; possible D gene TRBD1, 7 bases. The CDR3 contains 17 residues. Per germline, CDR1 SQVTM and CDR2 ANQGSEA. Trimming stripped 1 base from V and 4 bases from J, with 22 bases between.

CDR3 sequence reads: CASNAAGGTISYEQYV. The CDR3 DNA reads TGTGCCAGCAATGCAGCGGGAGGTACTATATCCTACGAGCAGTACGTC. This rearrangement joins TRBV2 to TRBJ2-7; 9 bases match TRBD2. J lost 1 base, V lost 7 bases, and 11 bases had no gene match. The germline V gene has CDR1 SNHLY and CDR2 FYNNEI. CDR3 size: 16 residues.

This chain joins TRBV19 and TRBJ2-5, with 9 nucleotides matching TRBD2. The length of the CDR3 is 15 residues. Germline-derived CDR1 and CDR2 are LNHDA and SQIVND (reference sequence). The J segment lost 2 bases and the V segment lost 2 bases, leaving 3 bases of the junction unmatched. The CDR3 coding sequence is TGTGCCAGTAGTATAAGGGCGGGGGGGCAAGAGACCCAGTACTTC. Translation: CASSIRAGGQETQYF.